Detailed here is one T cell receptor beta chain. Antigen: not known. Used for each TCR library was 3500 ng of total RNA. The authors ran two nested PCRs of approximately 17 and 9 cycles on TCRalpha and TCRbeta cDNA. TCRdb re-called the 5' RACE reads; one entry per CDR3 protein, DNA not given. The sample table includes a few hundred thousand distinct CDR3 sequences. This sample was taken from a study of monozygotic twins with inflammatory bowel disease. Study-wide findings and caveats: Twins with IBD had fewer clonotypes in common with others than healthy twins, particularly during disease activity.

Germline V gives CDR1 KGHDR, CDR2 SFDVKD. The length of the CDR3 is 15 residues. Blood (around 2.5 ml) was collected from every donor individually. The sample taken for sequencing was blood. V usage is TRBV24-1 and J usage is TRBJ2-3; as DNA is missing, the TRBD1 call by TCRdb cannot be tested. This clonotype was sampled from a human donor with ulcerative colitis or Crohn's disease, or a healthy co-twin of an affected twin (not recorded which). CDR3 amino acids: CATEPTEAPTDTQYF.